This is a list of T cell receptor beta chains from one sample in a study of blood T cell repertoires in COVID-19. The data were produced by immunoSEQ multiplex PCR, yet TCRdb's version contains in-frame clones alone and is incomplete. This table has a few hundred thousand clones, around 87% appearing once. The sample taken for sequencing was PBMCs or T cells enriched from blood (not recorded which). All receptors come from a man aged 35-49 years in a cohort exposed to, infected with or recovered from COVID-19 (not recorded which). Both conserved end residues are part of each CDR3. The order of the fields is J gene, D gene, V gene, clone size, CDR3 length, CDR3 DNA, CDR3 protein. A D gene is named only where the DNA matches it firmly. Clone size is stated in some rows and not others, as once, few, many or a class when expanded.

J: TRBJ2-7
D: .
V: TRBV14
size: few
length: 14
DNA: TGTGCCAGCAGCGGCGGTTGGAGCTCCTACGAGCAGTACTTC
CDR3: CASSGGWSSYEQYF

J: TRBJ2-5
D: TRBD1
V: TRBV28
size: once
length: 14
DNA: TGTGCCAGCAGCCTGACAGGGGCCCAAGAGACCCAGTACTTC
CDR3: CASSLTGAQETQYF

J: TRBJ1-3
D: .
V: TRBV19
size: .
length: 13
DNA: TGTGCCAGTAGGCCGGGAACTGGAAACACCATATATTTT
CDR3: CASRPGTGNTIYF

J: TRBJ1-2
D: TRBD1
V: TRBV24-1
size: once
length: 15
DNA: TGTGCCACCAGTGAACAAGGACAGGGGGTCCATGGCTACACCTTC
CDR3: CATSEQGQGVHGYTF

J: TRBJ1-4
D: .
V: TRBV30
size: .
length: 13
DNA: TGTGCCTGGGCACTTAACCCTAATGAAAAACTGTTTTTT
CDR3: CAWALNPNEKLFF

J: TRBJ1-2
D: TRBD1
V: TRBV30
size: .
length: 17
DNA: TGTGCCTGGAGCAACCGGGGGACAGGGTTGGGGTTTGGTGGCTACACCTTC
CDR3: CAWSNRGTGLGFGGYTF

J: TRBJ2-3
D: .
V: TRBV9
size: once
length: 12
DNA: TGTGCCAGCACCAGGGGCACAGATACGCAGTATTTT
CDR3: CASTRGTDTQYF

J: TRBJ1-6
D: TRBD1
V: TRBV30
size: .
length: 15
DNA: TGTGCCTGGAGATTGGAGGGGGCTCTGAATTCACCCCTCCACTTT
CDR3: CAWRLEGALNSPLHF

J: TRBJ2-2
D: TRBD1
V: TRBV11-2
size: .
length: 17
DNA: TGTGCCAGCACCACAAGACAGGGGGCGACCAACACCGGGGAGCTGTTTTTT
CDR3: CASTTRQGATNTGELFF

J: TRBJ2-1
D: TRBD2
V: TRBV10-2
size: .
length: 14
DNA: TGCGCCAGCAGAATAGCGGGAGGCTACAATGAGCAGTTCTTC
CDR3: CASRIAGGYNEQFF

J: TRBJ1-5
D: .
V: TRBV30
size: .
length: 13
DNA: TGTGCCTGGAGTGTACGCGGGGTCCAGCCCCAGCATTTT
CDR3: CAWSVRGVQPQHF

J: TRBJ2-3
D: .
V: TRBV10-3
size: .
length: 16
DNA: TGTGCCATCAGTGATTTAGCGGAAACTAGCACAGATACGCAGTATTTT
CDR3: CAISDLAETSTDTQYF

J: TRBJ2-7
D: TRBD1
V: TRBV7-6
size: once
length: 14
DNA: TGTGCCAGCAGCTTAGATGACAGGGGTCGGGAGCAGTACTTC
CDR3: CASSLDDRGREQYF

J: TRBJ2-7
D: TRBD2
V: TRBV5-1
size: .
length: 14
DNA: TGCGCCAGCAGATGGACTAGCGGGACCTACGAGCAGTACTTC
CDR3: CASRWTSGTYEQYF

J: TRBJ2-5
D: .
V: TRBV7-7
size: .
length: 12
DNA: TGTGCCAGCAGCGACGGGTGGGAGACCCAGTACTTC
CDR3: CASSDGWETQYF

J: TRBJ2-1
D: TRBD2
V: TRBV30
size: .
length: 16
DNA: TGTGCCTGGGTTAGCGGGAGGAGGAGCTCCTACAATGAGCAGTTCTTC
CDR3: CAWVSGRRSSYNEQFF

J: TRBJ1-2
D: .
V: TRBV29-1
size: .
length: 12
DNA: TGCAGCGTTGAGGCGGAAAACTATGGCTACACCTTC
CDR3: CSVEAENYGYTF

J: TRBJ2-7
D: .
V: TRBV15
size: .
length: 15
DNA: TGTGCCACCAGCAGAGATCGAGCCGGGGGCTACGAGCAGTACTTC
CDR3: CATSRDRAGGYEQYF

J: TRBJ2-7
D: TRBD1
V: TRBV5-1
size: .
length: 15
DNA: TGCGCCAGCAGCTTGGCGGGACAGGGGGCATACGAGCAGTACTTC
CDR3: CASSLAGQGAYEQYF

J: TRBJ1-6
D: TRBD1
V: TRBV3-1/TRBV3-2
size: .
length: 15
DNA: TGTGCCAGCAGCCCGACCGCAGGGGGCACTTCACCCCTCCACTTT
CDR3: CASSPTAGGTSPLHF

J: TRBJ1-5
D: TRBD1
V: TRBV19
size: .
length: 14
DNA: TGTGCCAGTAGTAACAAACAGGGGGGTCAGCCCCAGCATTTT
CDR3: CASSNKQGGQPQHF

J: TRBJ1-6
D: .
V: TRBV5-5
size: .
length: 16
DNA: TGTGCCAGCAGCGAGGGGGTGAGCTCCTATAATTCACCCCTCCACTTT
CDR3: CASSEGVSSYNSPLHF

J: TRBJ2-7
D: .
V: TRBV12-3/TRBV12-4
size: .
length: 11
DNA: TGTGCCAGCAGTTTTCAGCGCGAGCAGTACTTC
CDR3: CASSFQREQYF

J: TRBJ2-6
D: TRBD2
V: TRBV19
size: .
length: 16
DNA: TGTGCCAGTAGTATTGGGAGGGCCGCTGGGGCCAACGTCCTGACTTTC
CDR3: CASSIGRAAGANVLTF

J: TRBJ2-4
D: TRBD1
V: TRBV19
size: once
length: 13
DNA: TGTGCCAGTAGTATGAACAGGGGGAACATTCAGTACTTC
CDR3: CASSMNRGNIQYF

J: TRBJ2-1
D: TRBD2
V: TRBV5-1
size: .
length: 16
DNA: TGCGCCAGCAGTCAAAGGACTAGCGGGAGGAACAATGAGCAGTTCTTC
CDR3: CASSQRTSGRNNEQFF

J: TRBJ1-3
D: .
V: TRBV11-2
size: .
length: 14
DNA: TGTGCCAGCAGCCGCGGACTATCTGGAAACACCATATATTTT
CDR3: CASSRGLSGNTIYF

J: TRBJ1-1
D: TRBD1
V: TRBV14
size: .
length: 13
DNA: TGTGCCAGCAGCCGGAGTGGGACAGGAAGCACTTTCTTT
CDR3: CASSRSGTGSTFF